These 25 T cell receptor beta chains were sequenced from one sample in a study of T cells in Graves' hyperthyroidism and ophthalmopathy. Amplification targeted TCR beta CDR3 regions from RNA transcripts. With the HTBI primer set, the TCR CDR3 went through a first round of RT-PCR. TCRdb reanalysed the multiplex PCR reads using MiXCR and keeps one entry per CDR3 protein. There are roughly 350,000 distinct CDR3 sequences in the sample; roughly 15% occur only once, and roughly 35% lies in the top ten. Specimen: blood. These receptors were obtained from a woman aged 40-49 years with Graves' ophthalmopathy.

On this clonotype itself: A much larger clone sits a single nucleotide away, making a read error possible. DNA of the CDR3: TGTGCCAGCAGCCCCGACGCTAGAGATACGCAGTATTTT. Translated: CASSPDARDTQYF. This chain joins TRBV9 and TRBJ2-3, with no clear D. From germline, CDR1 is SGDLS and CDR2 YYNGEE. Trimming left V 4 bases short and J 5 bases short, with 11 bases between. The CDR3 is 13 residues long. The variable domain in full, completed from reference TRBV9 and TRBJ2-3, reads DSGVTQTPKHLITATGQRVTLRCSPRSGDLSVYWYQQSLDQGLQFLIQYYNGEERAKGNILERFSAQQFPDLHSELNLSSLELGDSALYFCASSPDARDTQYFGPGTRLTVL.

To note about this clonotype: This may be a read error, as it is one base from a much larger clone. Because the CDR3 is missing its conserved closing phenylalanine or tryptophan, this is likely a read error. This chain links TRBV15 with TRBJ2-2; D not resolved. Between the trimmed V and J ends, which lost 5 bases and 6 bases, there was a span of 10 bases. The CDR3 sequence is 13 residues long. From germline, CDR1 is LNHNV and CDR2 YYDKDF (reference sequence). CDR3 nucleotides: TGTGCCACCAGCGATAGAAGGTCCGGGGAGCTGTTTCTT. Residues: CATSDRRSGELFL.

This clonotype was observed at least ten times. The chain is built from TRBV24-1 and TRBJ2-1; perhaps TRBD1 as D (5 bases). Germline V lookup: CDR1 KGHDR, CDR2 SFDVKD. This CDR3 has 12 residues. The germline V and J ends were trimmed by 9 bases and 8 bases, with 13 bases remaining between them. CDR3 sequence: CATGRQGYEQFF. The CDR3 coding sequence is TGTGCCACCGGTAGGCAGGGCTATGAGCAGTTCTTC.

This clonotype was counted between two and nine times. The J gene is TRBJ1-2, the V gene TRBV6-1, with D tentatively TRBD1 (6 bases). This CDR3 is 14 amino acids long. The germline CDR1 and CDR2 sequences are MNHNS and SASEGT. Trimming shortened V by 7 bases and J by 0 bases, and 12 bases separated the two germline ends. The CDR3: CASTLAGANYGYTF. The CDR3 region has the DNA TGTGCCAGCACCTTGGCAGGGGCTAACTATGGCTACACCTTC.

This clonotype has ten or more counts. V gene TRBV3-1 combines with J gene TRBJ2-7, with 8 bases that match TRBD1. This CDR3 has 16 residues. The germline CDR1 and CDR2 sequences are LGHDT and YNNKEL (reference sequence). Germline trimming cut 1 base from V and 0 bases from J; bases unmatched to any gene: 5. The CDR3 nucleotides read TGTGCCAGCAGCCAAGCCCGGACAGGGACCTCCTACGAGCAGTACTTC. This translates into CASSQARTGTSYEQYF.

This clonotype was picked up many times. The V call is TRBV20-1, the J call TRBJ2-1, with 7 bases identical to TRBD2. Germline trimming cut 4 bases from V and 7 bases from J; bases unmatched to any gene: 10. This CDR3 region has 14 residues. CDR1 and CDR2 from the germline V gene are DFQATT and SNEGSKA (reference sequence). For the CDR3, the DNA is TGCAGTGCTATGCGGACTAGGGGCTCGAATGAGCAGTTCTTC. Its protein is CSAMRTRGSNEQFF.

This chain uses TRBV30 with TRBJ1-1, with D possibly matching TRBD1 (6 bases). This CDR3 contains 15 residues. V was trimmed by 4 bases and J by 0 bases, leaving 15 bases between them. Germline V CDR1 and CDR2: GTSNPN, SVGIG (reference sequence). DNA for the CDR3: TGTGCCTGGACGCCCGTTACAGGGTTGAACACTGAAGCTTTCTTT. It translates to CAWTPVTGLNTEAFF.

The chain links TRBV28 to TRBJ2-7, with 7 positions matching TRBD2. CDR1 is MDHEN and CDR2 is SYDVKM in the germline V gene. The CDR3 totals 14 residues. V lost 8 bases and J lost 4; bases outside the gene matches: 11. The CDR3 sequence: CASGRWTREYEQYF. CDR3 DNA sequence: TGTGCCAGCGGTCGCTGGACTAGGGAGTACGAGCAGTACTTC.

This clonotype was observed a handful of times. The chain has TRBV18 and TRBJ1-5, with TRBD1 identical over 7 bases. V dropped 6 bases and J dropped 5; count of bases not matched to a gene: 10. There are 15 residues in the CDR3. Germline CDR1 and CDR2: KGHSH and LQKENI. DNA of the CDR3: TGTGCCAGCTCTCCAAAACAGGGGAACTATCAGCCCCAGCATTTT. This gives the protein CASSPKQGNYQPQHF.

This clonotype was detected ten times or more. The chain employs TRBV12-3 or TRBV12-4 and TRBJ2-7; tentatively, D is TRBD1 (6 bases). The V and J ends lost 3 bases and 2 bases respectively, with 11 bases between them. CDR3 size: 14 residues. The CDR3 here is CASSLVAGAYEQYF. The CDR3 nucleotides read TGTGCCAGCAGTTTGGTCGCAGGGGCCTACGAGCAGTACTTC.

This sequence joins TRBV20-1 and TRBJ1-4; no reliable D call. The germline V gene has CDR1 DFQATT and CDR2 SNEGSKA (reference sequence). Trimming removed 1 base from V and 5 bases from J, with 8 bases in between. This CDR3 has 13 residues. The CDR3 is CSARGLGNEKLFF. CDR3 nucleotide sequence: TGCAGTGCTAGAGGTTTAGGGAATGAAAAACTGTTTTTT.

CDR3 sequence: CASTPWTRGTGELFF. The CDR3 nucleotides are TGTGCCAGTACCCCTTGGACGCGCGGCACCGGGGAGCTGTTTTTT. V usage is TRBV19 and J usage is TRBJ2-2; D gene ambiguous. The CDR3 has 15 amino acids. The V end lost 7 bases, the J end lost 4 bases, and 16 bases lay between the germline ends. The germline V gene has CDR1 LNHDA and CDR2 SQIVND (reference sequence). The full variable domain, in which reference TRBV19 and TRBJ2-2 provide the parts outside the CDR3, is DGGITQSPKYLFRKEGQNVTLSCEQNLNHDAMYWYRQDPGQGLRLIYYSQIVNDFQKGDIAEGYSVSREKKESFPLTVTSAQKNPTAFYLCASTPWTRGTGELFFGEGSRLTVL.

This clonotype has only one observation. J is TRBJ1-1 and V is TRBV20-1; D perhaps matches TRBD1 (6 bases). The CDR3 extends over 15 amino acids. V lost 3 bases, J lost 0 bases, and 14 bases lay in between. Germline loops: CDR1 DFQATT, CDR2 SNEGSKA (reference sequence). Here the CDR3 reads CSASYAGTLNTEAFF. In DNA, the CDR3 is TGCAGTGCTAGCTATGCAGGGACACTGAACACTGAAGCTTTCTTT.

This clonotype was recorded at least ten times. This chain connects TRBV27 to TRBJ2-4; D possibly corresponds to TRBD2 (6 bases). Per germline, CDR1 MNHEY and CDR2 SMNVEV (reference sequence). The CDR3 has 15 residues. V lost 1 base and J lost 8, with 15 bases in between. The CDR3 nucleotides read TGTGCCAGCAGTTTATGGGCGGGGACTCCGGACATTCAGTACTTC. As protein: CASSLWAGTPDIQYF.

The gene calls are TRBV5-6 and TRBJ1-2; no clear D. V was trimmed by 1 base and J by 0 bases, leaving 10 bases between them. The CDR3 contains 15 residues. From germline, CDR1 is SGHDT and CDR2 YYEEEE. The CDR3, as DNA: TGTGCCAGCAGCTTGTTTGGCAGAGCTAACTATGGCTACACCTTC. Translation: CASSLFGRANYGYTF.

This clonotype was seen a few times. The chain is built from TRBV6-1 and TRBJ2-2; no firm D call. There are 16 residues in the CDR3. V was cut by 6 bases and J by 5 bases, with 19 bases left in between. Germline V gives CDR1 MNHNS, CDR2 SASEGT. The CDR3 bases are TGTGCCAGCAGAATGTACACGCTGGGGAATACCGGGGAGCTGTTTTTT. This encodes CASRMYTLGNTGELFF.

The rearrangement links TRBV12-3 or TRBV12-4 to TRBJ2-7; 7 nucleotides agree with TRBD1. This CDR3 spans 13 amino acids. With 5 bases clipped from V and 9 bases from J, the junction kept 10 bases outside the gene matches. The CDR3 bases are TGTGCCAGCAGTCAAGGACAGGAAATGGGGCAGTACTTC. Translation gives CASSQGQEMGQYF.

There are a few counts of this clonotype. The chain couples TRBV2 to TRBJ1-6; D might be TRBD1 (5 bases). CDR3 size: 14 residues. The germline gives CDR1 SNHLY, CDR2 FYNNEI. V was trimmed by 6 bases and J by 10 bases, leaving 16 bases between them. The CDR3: CASRTGTGGSPLHF. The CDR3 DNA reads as TGTGCCAGCAGAACCGGGACCGGCGGCTCACCCCTCCACTTT.

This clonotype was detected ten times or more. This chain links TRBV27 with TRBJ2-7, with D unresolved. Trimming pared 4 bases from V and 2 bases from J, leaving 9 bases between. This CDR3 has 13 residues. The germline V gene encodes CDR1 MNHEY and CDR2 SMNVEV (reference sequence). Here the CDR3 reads CASSSSGTYEQYF. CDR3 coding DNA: TGTGCCAGCAGTTCAAGTGGGACCTACGAGCAGTACTTC.

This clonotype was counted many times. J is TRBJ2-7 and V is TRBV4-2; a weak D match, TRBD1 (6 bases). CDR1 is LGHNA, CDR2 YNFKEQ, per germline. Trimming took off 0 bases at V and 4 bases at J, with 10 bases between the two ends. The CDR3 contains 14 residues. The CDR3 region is CASSQEGAEYEQYF. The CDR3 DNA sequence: TGTGCCAGCAGCCAAGAGGGGGCAGAATACGAGCAGTACTTC.

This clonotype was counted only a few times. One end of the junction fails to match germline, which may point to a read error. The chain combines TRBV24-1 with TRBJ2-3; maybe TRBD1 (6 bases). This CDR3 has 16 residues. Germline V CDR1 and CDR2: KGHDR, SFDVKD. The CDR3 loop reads CATSDYSVVRGDTRYF. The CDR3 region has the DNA TGTGCCACCAGTGATTATAGCGTGGTCAGGGGAGATACGCGGTATTTT.

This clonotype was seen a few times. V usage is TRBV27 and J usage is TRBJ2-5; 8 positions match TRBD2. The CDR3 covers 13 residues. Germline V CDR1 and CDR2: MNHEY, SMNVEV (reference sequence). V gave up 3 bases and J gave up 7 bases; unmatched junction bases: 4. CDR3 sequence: CASSFRAGVTQYF. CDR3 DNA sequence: TGTGCCAGCAGTTTTCGAGCGGGGGTGACCCAGTACTTC.

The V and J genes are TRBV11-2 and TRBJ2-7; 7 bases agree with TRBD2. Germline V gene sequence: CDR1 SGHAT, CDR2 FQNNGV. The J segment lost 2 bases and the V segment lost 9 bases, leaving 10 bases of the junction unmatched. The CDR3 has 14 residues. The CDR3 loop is CASIVRGGTYEQYF. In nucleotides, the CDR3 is TGTGCCAGTATCGTACGCGGGGGAACCTACGAGCAGTACTTC.

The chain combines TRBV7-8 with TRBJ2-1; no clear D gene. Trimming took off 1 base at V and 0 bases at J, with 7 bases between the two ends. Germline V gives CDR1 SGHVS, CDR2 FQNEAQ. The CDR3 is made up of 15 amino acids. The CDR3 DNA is TGTGCCAGCAGCTTAGAACCCAGCTCCTACAATGAGCAGTTCTTC. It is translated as CASSLEPSSYNEQFF.

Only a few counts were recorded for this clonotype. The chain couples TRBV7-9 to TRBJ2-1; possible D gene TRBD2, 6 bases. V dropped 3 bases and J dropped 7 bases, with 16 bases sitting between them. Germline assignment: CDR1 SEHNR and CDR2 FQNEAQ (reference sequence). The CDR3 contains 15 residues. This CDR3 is CASSLRAGNDNEQFF. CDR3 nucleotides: TGTGCCAGCAGCTTGAGGGCGGGGAATGATAATGAGCAGTTCTTC.